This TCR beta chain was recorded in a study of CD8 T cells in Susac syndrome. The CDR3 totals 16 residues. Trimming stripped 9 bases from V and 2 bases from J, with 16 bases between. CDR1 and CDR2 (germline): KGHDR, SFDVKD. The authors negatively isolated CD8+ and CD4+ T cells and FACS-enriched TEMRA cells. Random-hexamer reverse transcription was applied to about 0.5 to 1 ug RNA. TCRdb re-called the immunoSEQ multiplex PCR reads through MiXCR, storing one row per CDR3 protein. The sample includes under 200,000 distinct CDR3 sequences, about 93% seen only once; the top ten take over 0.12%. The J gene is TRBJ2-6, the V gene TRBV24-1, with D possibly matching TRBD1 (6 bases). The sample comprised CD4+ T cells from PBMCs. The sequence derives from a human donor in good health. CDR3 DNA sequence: TGTGCCACCCGTTCAGGGGAAAAGGCTGGGGCCAACGTCCTGACTTTC. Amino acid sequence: CATRSGEKAGANVLTF.